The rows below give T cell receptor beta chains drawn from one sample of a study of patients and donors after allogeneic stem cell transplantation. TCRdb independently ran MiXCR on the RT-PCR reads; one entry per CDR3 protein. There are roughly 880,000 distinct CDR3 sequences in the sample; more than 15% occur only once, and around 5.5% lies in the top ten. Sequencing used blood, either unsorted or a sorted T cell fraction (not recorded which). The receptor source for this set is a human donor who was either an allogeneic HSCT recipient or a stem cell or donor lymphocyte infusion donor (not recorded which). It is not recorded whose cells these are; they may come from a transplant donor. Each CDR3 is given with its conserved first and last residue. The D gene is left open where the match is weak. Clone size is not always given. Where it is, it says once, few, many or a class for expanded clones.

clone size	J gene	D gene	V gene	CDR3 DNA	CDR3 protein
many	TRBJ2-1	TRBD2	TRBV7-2	TGTGCCAGCAGCTTCCGGACGGGACTAGCATTTAATGAGCAGTTCTTC	CASSFRTGLAFNEQFF
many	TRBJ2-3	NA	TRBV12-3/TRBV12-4	TGTGCCAGCAGTTCCCGGGACAACCTAGTATCGCAGTATTTT	CASSSRDNLVSQYF
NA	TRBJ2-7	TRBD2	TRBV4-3	TGCGCCAGCAGCCACGGGACTAGCGGGGAGATCTACGAGCAGTACTTC	CASSHGTSGEIYEQYF
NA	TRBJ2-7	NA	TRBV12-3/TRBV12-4	TGTGCCAGCAGTTCAGCGGCTTACAGGGACACCTACGAGCAGTACTTC	CASSSAAYRDTYEQYF
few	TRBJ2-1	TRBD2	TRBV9	TGTGCCAGCAGCGTAGGGCTAGCGGGAGGGAGGGATGAGCAGTTCTTC	CASSVGLAGGRDEQFF
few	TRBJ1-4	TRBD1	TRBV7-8	TGTGCCAGCAGTCCCACAGGGGGCGGTCGTGAAAAACTGTTTTTT	CASSPTGGGREKLFF
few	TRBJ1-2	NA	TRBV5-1	TGCGCCAGCAGCATGGATCCGGGGGCCTATGGCTACACCTTC	CASSMDPGAYGYTF
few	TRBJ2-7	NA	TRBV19	TGTGCCAGTAGTCACGCAGTGAGCTCCTACGAGCAGTACTTC	CASSHAVSSYEQYF
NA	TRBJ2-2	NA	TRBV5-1	TGCGCCAGCACCCCCCTACGGGGAACCGGGGAGCTGTTTTTT	CASTPLRGTGELFF
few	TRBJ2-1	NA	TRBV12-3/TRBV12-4	TGTGCCAGCTGCCCTCTTCAGAACAATGAGCAGTTCTTC	CASCPLQNNEQFF
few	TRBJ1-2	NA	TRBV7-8	TGTGCCAGCAGCTTATTGTGGGGCCAAGCTAACTATGGCTACACCTTC	CASSLLWGQANYGYTF
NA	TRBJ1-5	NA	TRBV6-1	TGTGCCAGCAGTAAGGACGGGAATCAGCCCCAGCATTTT	CASSKDGNQPQHF
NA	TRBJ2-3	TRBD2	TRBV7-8	TGTGCCAGCAGCTTAGAGCGGGGGCGGGGGAGAACAGATACGCAGTATTTT	CASSLERGRGRTDTQYF
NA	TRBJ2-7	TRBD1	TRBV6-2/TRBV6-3	TGTGCCAGCAGTCCTCGGGACAGTTTGGGCTTCACCTACGAGCAGTACTTC	CASSPRDSLGFTYEQYF
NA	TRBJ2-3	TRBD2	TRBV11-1	TGTGCCAGCAGCTTATGGCTAGCGGGGGGTTCGCGTACAGATACGCAGTATTTT	CASSLWLAGGSRTDTQYF
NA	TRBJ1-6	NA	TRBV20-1	TGCAGTGCTAGAGTCGGCCTATACCCGGGGTCACCCCTCCACTTT	CSARVGLYPGSPLHF
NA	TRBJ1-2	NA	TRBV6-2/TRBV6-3	TGTGCCAGCAGAGACGGGGATTTCGGTGGCTACACCTTC	CASRDGDFGGYTF
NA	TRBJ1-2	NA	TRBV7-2	TGTGCCAGCAGCTTACTCCCAGAAGACTACACCTTC	CASSLLPEDYTF
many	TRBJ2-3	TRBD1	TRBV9	TGTGCCAGCACCTTGGGACAGGGGAGCACAGATACGCAGTATTTT	CASTLGQGSTDTQYF
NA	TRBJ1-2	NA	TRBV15	TGTGCCACCAGCAGAGAGACGACAGGTGGCTACACCTTC	CATSRETTGGYTF
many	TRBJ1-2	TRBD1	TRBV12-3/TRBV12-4	TGTGCCAGCAGTTATGGACAGGGGGTTAGTGGCTACACCTTC	CASSYGQGVSGYTF
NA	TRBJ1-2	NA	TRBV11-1	TGTGCCAGCAGCTTACATCCGAATTCTAACTATGGCTACACCTTC	CASSLHPNSNYGYTF
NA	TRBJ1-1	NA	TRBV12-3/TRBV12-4	TGTGCCAGCAGTCCACAGGGTGGGTTT	CASSPQGGF
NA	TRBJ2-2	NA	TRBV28	TGTGCCAGCAGTCTACCGAGCCTTTACACCGGGGAGCTGTTTTTT	CASSLPSLYTGELFF